Following are 25 T cell receptor beta chains from one sample sequenced in a study of blood T cell repertoires in COVID-19. Some clones are missing from TCRdb's copy, which holds only in-frame ones; the method was immunoSEQ multiplex PCR. The sample contains around 78,000 clones, approximately 90% of which appear only once. Material: PBMCs or T cells enriched from blood (not recorded which). All receptors come from a woman aged 45-65 years with acute COVID-19.

The chain links TRBV18 to TRBJ2-5; tentatively, D is TRBD2 (7 bases). This CDR3 spans 17 amino acids. The V end lost 0 bases, the J end lost 1 base, and 15 bases lay between the germline ends. Germline-derived CDR1 and CDR2 are KGHSH and LQKENI. CDR3 in DNA: TGTGCCAGCTCACCACCGAGGGGGGGCGCGGTCCAAGAGACCCAGTACTTC. Translation gives CASSPPRGGAVQETQYF.

The chain employs TRBV7-2 and TRBJ2-5; 7 bases are a match to TRBD1. V lost 10 bases and J lost 2; bases outside the gene matches: 10. This CDR3 is 14 amino acids long. Per germline, CDR1 SGHTA and CDR2 FQGNSA. The CDR3 DNA reads TGTGCCACCGCGGGCGACAGGGTACAAGAGACCCAGTACTTC. It encodes CATAGDRVQETQYF.

This chain uses TRBV7-3 with TRBJ2-3, with 12 bases lining up with TRBD2. V lost 8 bases, J lost 5 bases, and 5 bases stayed unmatched. This CDR3 has 14 residues. Germline-derived CDR1 and CDR2 are SGHTA and FQGTGA. CDR3 loop: CASGRLAGEDTQYF. In DNA, the CDR3 is TGTGCCAGCGGACGACTAGCGGGAGAAGATACGCAGTATTTT.

The V call is TRBV7-2, the J call TRBJ1-6; weak D call: TRBD1 (5 bases). The germline CDR1 and CDR2 sequences are SGHTA and FQGNSA. The ends were cut back, 10 bases at V and 10 bases at J, with 20 bases in the middle. The CDR3 totals 14 residues. In nucleotides, the CDR3 is TGTGCCACGACATTCGGGGGGGAGGCCTCACCCCTCCACTTT. Translating gives CATTFGGEASPLHF.

The J gene is TRBJ1-2, the V gene TRBV6-5, with a tentative D call TRBD1 (5 bases). Trimming took 7 bases from V and 8 from J, leaving 17 bases between them. The CDR3 runs 13 residues. The germline CDR1 and CDR2 sequences are MNHEY and SVGAGI. DNA of the CDR3: TGTGCCAGCACCTATGGGGGGGTCGACGGCTACACCTTC. Protein product: CASTYGGVDGYTF.

This clone was recorded only once. The junction departs from germline at one end; a sequencing error may be responsible. The V and J genes are TRBV2 and TRBJ2-7; TRBD2 aligns across 10 bases. Per germline, CDR1 SNHLY and CDR2 FYNNEI. CDR3 size: 16 residues. The CDR3 DNA sequence: TGTGCCAGCAGGGAAGCTAGCGGGAGTGACTCCTACGAGCAGTACTTC. It specifies CASREASGSDSYEQYF.

The rearrangement joins TRBV19 to TRBJ2-2; 9 nucleotides agree with TRBD1. There are 18 residues in the CDR3. V shed 5 bases, J shed 0 bases, and the junction held 10 bases outside the gene matches. From germline, CDR1 is LNHDA and CDR2 SQIVND (reference sequence). The DNA of the CDR3 is TGTGCCAGTAGTCCGACAGGGGGAGGAGGGTCGAACACCGGGGAGCTGTTTTTT. Its protein is CASSPTGGGGSNTGELFF.

The chain has TRBV5-1 and TRBJ1-1; 8 nucleotides agree with TRBD1. Trimming at V came to 1 base and at J to 3 bases, leaving 5 bases not matched to a gene. The CDR3 is 15 amino acids. The germline gives CDR1 SGHRS, CDR2 YFSETQ. The CDR3 loop reads CASSLFQQGDTEAFF. DNA for the CDR3: TGCGCCAGCAGCTTGTTCCAACAGGGGGACACTGAAGCTTTCTTT.

The chain combines TRBV7-9 with TRBJ1-2; tentatively, D is TRBD1 (5 bases). Germline V gene sequence: CDR1 SEHNR, CDR2 FQNEAQ (reference sequence). Trimming removed 3 bases at V and 3 bases at J, with 8 bases between. This CDR3 contains 13 residues. In DNA form, the CDR3 reads TGTGCCAGCAGCTTTGGGGGGGACTATGGCTACACCTTC. Protein product: CASSFGGDYGYTF.

This chain uses TRBV19 with TRBJ1-5; 9 positions agree with TRBD1. V lost 5 bases to trimming and J lost 3 bases; unmatched junction nucleotides: 8. The CDR3 sequence is 16 residues long. Germline-derived CDR1 and CDR2 are LNHDA and SQIVND (reference sequence). The CDR3 reads CASSHRDRVNNQPQHF. In nucleotides, the CDR3 is TGTGCCAGTAGTCACCGGGACAGGGTGAACAATCAGCCCCAGCATTTT.

The CDR3 sequence: CASSLQRVHQETQYF. CDR3 DNA sequence: TGTGCCAGCAGCTTACAGCGGGTACACCAAGAGACCCAGTACTTC. This chain connects TRBV7-2 to TRBJ2-5; tentatively, D is TRBD2 (6 bases). This CDR3 spans 15 amino acids. Trimming took off 2 bases at V and 0 bases at J, with 10 bases between the two ends. In germline, CDR1 is SGHTA, CDR2 FQGNSA.

This clone was counted only a few times. This chain joins TRBV21-1 and TRBJ2-7; the table assigns TRBD1, which was not confirmed against the DNA. TRBV21-1 constitutes a pseudogene. This CDR3 spans 14 amino acids. The chain's CDR3 is CASQKKRMGQGQYF. CDR3 in DNA: TGTGCCAGCCAAAAGAAGAGGATGGGGCAGGGGCAGTACTTC.

This chain connects TRBV7-2 to TRBJ2-5; D gene ambiguous. CDR1 and CDR2 (germline): SGHTA, FQGNSA. The CDR3 has 15 residues. The ends were cut back, 1 base at V and 1 base at J, with 10 bases in the middle. CDR3 in DNA: TGTGCCAGCAGCTTAGGTTACAGCTCCCAAGAGACCCAGTACTTC. Its translation: CASSLGYSSQETQYF. Full variable domain (missing parts from reference TRBV7-2 and TRBJ2-5): GAGVSQSPSNKVTEKGKDVELRCDPISGHTALYWYRQSLGQGLEFLIYFQGNSAPDKSGLPSDRFSAERTGGSVSTLTIQRTQQEDSAVYLCASSLGYSSQETQYFGPGTRLLVL.

The J gene is TRBJ2-7, the V gene TRBV5-1, with TRBD2 matching 11 bases. CDR3 length: 17 amino acids. V dropped 0 bases and J dropped 3; count of bases not matched to a gene: 8. Germline CDR1 is SGHRS and CDR2 is YFSETQ. CDR3 protein: CASSLAPSGTSGYEQYF. DNA for the CDR3: TGCGCCAGCAGCTTGGCCCCCTCCGGGACTAGCGGCTACGAGCAGTACTTC.

The rearrangement links TRBV4-1 to TRBJ1-1; tentatively, D is TRBD1 (6 bases). Trimming took 2 bases from V and 5 from J, leaving 9 bases between them. CDR1 and CDR2 (germline): MGHRA, YSYEKL. The CDR3 sequence is 13 residues long. The CDR3 loop is CASSQHRATEAFF. Here the CDR3 DNA reads TGCGCCAGCAGCCAACACAGGGCTACTGAAGCTTTCTTT.

CDR3 loop: CASSSPRSGYTGELFF. The CDR3 bases are TGTGCCAGCAGTTCCCCTAGAAGCGGGTACACCGGGGAGCTGTTTTTT. The V call is TRBV28, the J call TRBJ2-2; D might be TRBD2 (6 bases). V was cut by 4 bases and J by 3 bases, with 15 bases left in between. The CDR3 extends over 16 amino acids. The germline CDR1 and CDR2 sequences are MDHEN and SYDVKM. Full variable domain (rest looked up from reference TRBV28 and TRBJ2-2): DVKVTQSSRYLVKRTGEKVFLECVQDMDHENMFWYRQDPGLGLRLIYFSYDVKMKEKGDIPEGYSVSREKKERFSLILESASTNQTSMYLCASSSPRSGYTGELFFGEGSRLTVL.

This sequence joins TRBV11-3 and TRBJ2-5, with TRBD2 identical over 11 bases. J gave up 4 bases and V 4 bases, and 8 bases lay outside the gene matches. The length of the CDR3 is 16 residues. Looked up from germline, CDR1 is SGHNT and CDR2 is YENEEA. For the CDR3, the DNA is TGTGCCAGCAGCTCCAGGGGTAGCGGGGGGGGAGAGACCCAGTACTTC. As protein: CASSSRGSGGGETQYF.

This clone was recorded only once. This chain links TRBV27 with TRBJ2-1; 9 bases are a match to TRBD2. The ends lost 0 bases at V and 5 bases at J; junction bases unmatched: 2. In germline, CDR1 is MNHEY, CDR2 SMNVEV (reference sequence). The CDR3 is 15 residues long. The CDR3 sequence: CASSLSGLANNEQFF. In DNA form, the CDR3 reads TGTGCCAGCAGTTTATCGGGACTAGCTAACAATGAGCAGTTCTTC.

This rearrangement joins TRBV5-1 to TRBJ2-2; D not resolved. In germline, CDR1 is SGHRS, CDR2 YFSETQ. This CDR3 has 14 amino acids. V was clipped by 0 bases and J by 2 bases, with 5 bases between them. The CDR3: CASSLVLNTGELFF. In nucleotides, the CDR3 is TGCGCCAGCAGCTTGGTTCTTAACACCGGGGAGCTGTTTTTT.

The V call is TRBV27, the J call TRBJ2-3; possible D gene TRBD2, 5 bases. This CDR3 spans 15 amino acids. V lost 6 bases, J lost 6 bases, and 19 bases lay in between. Germline-derived CDR1 and CDR2 are MNHEY and SMNVEV (reference sequence). The CDR3 region is CASSAIGGREDTQYF. DNA of the CDR3: TGTGCCAGCAGCGCGATAGGAGGAAGGGAGGATACGCAGTATTTT.

V and J are TRBV29-1 and TRBJ1-5; 7 bases line up with TRBD1. Per germline, CDR1 SQVTM and CDR2 ANQGSEA. CDR3 length equals 13 residues. The V and J ends lost 6 bases and 4 bases, in that order; junction bases with no gene match: 6. CDR3 in amino acids: CSVGTGENQPQHF. DNA for the CDR3: TGCAGCGTCGGTACAGGGGAAAATCAGCCCCAGCATTTT.

The J gene is TRBJ2-1, the V gene TRBV3-1 (or the pseudogene TRBV3-2); 7 bases match TRBD1. There are 16 residues in the CDR3. V was pared by 4 bases and J by 7 bases, with 13 bases of the junction left unmatched. Germline assignment: CDR1 LGHDT and CDR2 YNNKEL (reference sequence). The CDR3, as DNA: TGTGCCAGCAGCCTTATGGGGACAGTGAGGTGGAATGAGCAGTTCTTC. It is translated as CASSLMGTVRWNEQFF.

The rearrangement joins TRBV7-9 to TRBJ1-2; D perhaps matches TRBD1 (5 bases). CDR1 is SEHNR, CDR2 FQNEAQ, per germline (reference sequence). V lost 1 base and J lost 4, with 10 bases in between. This CDR3 has 14 residues. In nucleotides, the CDR3 is TGTGCCAGCAGCTTAGTGGACAACGCCTATGGCTACACCTTC. This sequence encodes CASSLVDNAYGYTF.

V and J are TRBV6-1 and TRBJ2-7, with 8 positions matching TRBD1. V lost 3 bases, J lost 3 bases, and 7 bases stayed unmatched. CDR1 and CDR2 (germline): MNHNS, SASEGT. The CDR3 contains 15 residues. The CDR3 is CASSDPGQEHYEQYF. In nucleotides, the CDR3 is TGTGCCAGCAGTGACCCGGGACAGGAGCACTACGAGCAGTACTTC.

The gene calls are TRBV5-6 and TRBJ2-6, with 7 bases fitting TRBD1. V lost 5 bases, J lost 0 bases, and 11 bases stayed unmatched. The V gene's germline CDR1 is SGHDT and CDR2 YYEEEE. This CDR3 has 18 residues. CDR3 DNA sequence: TGTGCCAGCAGACTAGGACAGGTAATATCCTCTGGGGCCAACGTCCTGACTTTC. It codes for CASRLGQVISSGANVLTF.